This T cell receptor beta chain derives from a study of blood T cell repertoires in COVID-19. Study-wide context: The samples span acute and convalescent COVID-19 from the United States, Italy and Spain. Sources were T cells, B-cell-depleted T cells, or PBMCs; the material itself was cDNA or gDNA.

As handled by the study authors: Counts of nucleated cells, estimated from reference gene primer amplification, were obtained. TCRdb keeps only in-frame clones here, not all; method: immunoSEQ multiplex PCR. D and trimming come from the DNA, and the V and J calls and clone size come from that table. The sample lists fewer than 400,000 clones, approximately 89% occurring once. Enrolment of Seattle patients took place during active infection, and they were followed longitudinally. The V gene end was trimmed by 4 bases and the J gene end by 4 bases; junction bases not matched to a gene: 10. Germline V gene data show CDR1 as SGHNT and CDR2 as YYREEE (reference sequence). CDR3 length: 15 residues.

The TCR sequence derives from a woman between 25 and 40 years old with COVID-19, enrolled during active disease. The sample taken for sequencing was peripheral blood. This chain uses TRBV5-4 with TRBJ1-1; 7 bases are a match to TRBD1. The CDR3 loop is CASSPGSPGGTEAFF. CDR3 sequence (DNA): TGTGCCAGCAGCCCGGGGTCCCCAGGGGGCACTGAAGCTTTCTTT.